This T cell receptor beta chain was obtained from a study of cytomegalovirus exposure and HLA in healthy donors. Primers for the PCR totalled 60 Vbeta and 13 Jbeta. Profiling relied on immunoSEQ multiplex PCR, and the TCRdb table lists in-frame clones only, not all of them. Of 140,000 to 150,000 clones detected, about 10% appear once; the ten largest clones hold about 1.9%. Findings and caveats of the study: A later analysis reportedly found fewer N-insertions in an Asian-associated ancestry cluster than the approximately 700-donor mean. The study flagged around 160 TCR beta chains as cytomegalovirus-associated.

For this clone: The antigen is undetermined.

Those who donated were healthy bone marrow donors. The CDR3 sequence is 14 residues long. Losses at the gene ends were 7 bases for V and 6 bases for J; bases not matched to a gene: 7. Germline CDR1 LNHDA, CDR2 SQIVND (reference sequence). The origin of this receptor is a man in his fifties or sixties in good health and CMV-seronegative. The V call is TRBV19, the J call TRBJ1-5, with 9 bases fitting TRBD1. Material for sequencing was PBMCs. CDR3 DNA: TGTGCCAGTAACCACAGGGGGCAGGGTCAGCCCCAGCATTTT. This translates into CASNHRGQGQPQHF.